These 27 T cell receptor beta chains were all obtained from the same sample, sequenced in a study of vaccination effects on CD4 cells after COVID-19 (dated by TCRdb to between 2022 and 2023). The method behind the library was the immunoSEQ multiplex PCR assay. TCRdb limited this immuneACCESS table to in-frame rearrangements with V and J called. A share of clones is missing; checked studies link under half to unresolved V genes, and the rest is unexplained. The sample profile shows 50,000 to 60,000 clones; more than 60% of them were found once. The ten largest make up approximately 2.8% of the sample. Which antigens these TCRs recognize remains unknown. After less than eleven days of culture, CD4+ T cells were isolated with the EasySep CD4+ T cell isolation kit. Sequenced material: CD4+ T cells from PBMCs cultured without peptide, taken before COVID-19 vaccination. The receptor set was obtained from a human donor who received a COVID-19 vaccine.

V is TRBV12-5 and J is TRBJ2-3; possibly TRBD2 for D (5 bases). The CDR3 spans 14 residues. Germline V lookup: CDR1 LGHNT, CDR2 FRNRAP. CDR3 coding DNA: TGTGGACAAGTACGGAGGCAAAGCACAGATACGCAGTATTTT. This codes for CGQVRRQSTDTQYF.

The chain employs TRBV27 and TRBJ1-2; D might be TRBD1 (5 bases). The CDR3 length is 12 residues. Germline CDR1 reads MNHEY; CDR2 reads SMNVEV (reference sequence). V was pared by 8 bases and J by 2 bases, with 9 bases between. CDR3 nucleotides: TGTGCCAGCTCCGACAGAAACTATGGCTACACCTTC. Translating gives CASSDRNYGYTF.

The genes are TRBV7-2 and TRBJ1-1; D is unclear. Germline CDR1 and CDR2: SGHTA and FQGNSA. V lost 1 base to trimming and J lost 1 base, with 4 bases between them. The CDR3 consists of 13 residues. The DNA of the CDR3 is TGTGCCAGCAGCTTAGATCGGAACACTGAAGCTTTCTTT. This codes for CASSLDRNTEAFF.

V and J are TRBV7-3 and TRBJ2-5; no clear D gene. Per the germline V gene, CDR1 is SGHTA and CDR2 is FQGTGA. V was shortened by 2 bases and J by 3 bases, with 7 bases between the two germline ends. The CDR3 sequence is 13 residues long. The CDR3 DNA sequence: TGTGCCAGCAGCTTATATGCGGAAGAGACCCAGTACTTC. The encoded protein is CASSLYAEETQYF. The whole variable domain, filled in from reference TRBV7-3 and TRBJ2-5, reads GAGVSQTPSNKVTEKGKYVELRCDPISGHTALYWYRQSLGQGPEFLIYFQGTGAADDSGLPNDRFFAVRPEGSVSTLKIQRTERGDSAVYLCASSLYAEETQYFGPGTRLLVL.

The CDR3 region is CASSLLSNTEAFF. In DNA form, the CDR3 reads TGCGCCAGCAGCTTGTTGTCGAACACTGAAGCTTTCTTT. The chain couples TRBV5-1 to TRBJ1-1; D is unresolved. Germline lookup yields CDR1 SGHRS and CDR2 YFSETQ. There are 13 residues in the CDR3. V lost 1 base and J 1 base, leaving 5 bases between the germline ends.

The rearrangement links TRBV5-1 to TRBJ1-1; D call uncertain. The CDR3 consists of 15 residues. V lost 2 bases and J 4 bases, leaving 15 bases between the germline ends. Germline V CDR1 and CDR2: SGHRS, YFSETQ. CDR3 in amino acids: CASSFLGRTGTEAFF. The CDR3 DNA reads as TGCGCCAGCAGCTTCTTAGGACGTACCGGCACTGAAGCTTTCTTT.

The chain employs TRBV7-9 and TRBJ1-4; D is unresolved. The germline gives CDR1 SEHNR, CDR2 FQNEAQ (reference sequence). The CDR3 sequence is 13 residues long. V was shortened by 5 bases and J by 4 bases, with 8 bases between the two germline ends. The CDR3 here is CASSPRSNEKLFF. DNA of the CDR3: TGTGCCAGCAGCCCTCGCAGTAATGAAAAACTGTTTTTT. Drawing the rest from reference TRBV7-9 and TRBJ1-4, the complete variable domain is DTGVSQNPRHKITKRGQNVTFRCDPISEHNRLYWYRQTLGQGPEFLTYFQNEAQLEKSRLLSDRFSAERPKGSFSTLEIQRTEQGDSAMYLCASSPRSNEKLFFGSGTQLSVL.

This clone was recorded a few times. The chain joins TRBV10-2 to TRBJ1-5, with D uncertain. Germline CDR1 reads WSHSY; CDR2 reads SAAADI. This CDR3 spans 14 amino acids. Trimming removed 8 bases from V and 3 bases from J, with 14 bases in between. The CDR3 sequence: CASSWQLYNQPQHF. The CDR3 DNA reads TGCGCCAGCTCTTGGCAGCTCTACAATCAGCCCCAGCATTTT.

The chain couples TRBV4-3 to TRBJ1-4, with D hard to call. Germline CDR1 is LGHNA and CDR2 is YSLEER. The CDR3 sequence is 15 residues long. V was trimmed by 1 base and J by 4 bases, leaving 10 bases between them. CDR3 nucleotide sequence: TGCGCCAGCAGCCAAGCCGAGGGTGTTAATGAAAAACTGTTTTTT. Protein sequence: CASSQAEGVNEKLFF.

V is TRBV7-9 and J is TRBJ2-4; tentatively, D is TRBD1 or TRBD2 (7 bases each). Trimming took off 3 bases at V and 0 bases at J, with 15 bases between the two ends. The CDR3 is 17 residues long. The V gene's germline CDR1 is SEHNR and CDR2 FQNEAQ (reference sequence). The DNA for the CDR3 is TGTGCCAGCAGCTTGGGAGGGGGCGTGCTAGCCAAAAACATTCAGTACTTC. Encoded protein: CASSLGGGVLAKNIQYF.

The chain recombines TRBV7-2 with TRBJ2-2; 9 bases map to TRBD1. V trimming: 3 bases; J trimming: 2 bases; junction bases outside the gene matches: 1. This CDR3 spans 15 amino acids. Looked up from germline, CDR1 is SGHTA and CDR2 is FQGNSA. The CDR3 sequence is CASSLGQGNTGELFF. CDR3 sequence (DNA): TGTGCCAGCAGCTTGGGACAGGGTAACACCGGGGAGCTGTTTTTT.

This clone was observed once. The V call is TRBV2, the J call TRBJ2-1; the D gene is possibly TRBD1 (6 bases). V lost 7 bases, J lost 2 bases, and 15 bases lay in between. The CDR3 is made up of 15 amino acids. Germline V gene lookup returns CDR1 SNHLY and CDR2 FYNNEI. CDR3 bases: TGTGCCAGCATGGAACAGGGAGTCGCCTACAATGAGCAGTTCTTC. The encoded protein is CASMEQGVAYNEQFF.

The chain recombines TRBV12-5 with TRBJ1-3; D possibly corresponds to TRBD1 (5 bases). The CDR3 sequence is 13 residues long. Germline CDR1 reads LGHNT; CDR2 reads FRNRAP. V lost 1 base, J lost 6 bases, and 7 bases lay in between. The CDR3 nucleotides are TGTGCTAGTGGTTTGGGGGGGGTAAACACCATATATTTT. It specifies CASGLGGVNTIYF.

The gene calls are TRBV4-3 and TRBJ1-4; TRBD1 matches at 7 bases. The CDR3 runs to 16 residues. J was trimmed by 2 bases and V by 4 bases; bases with no gene match: 7. CDR1 is LGHNA and CDR2 is YSLEER in the germline V gene. CDR3 nucleotide sequence: TGCGCCAGCAGCCCTACAAAGGGGGCGACTAATGAAAAACTGTTTTTT. Amino acid sequence: CASSPTKGATNEKLFF.

J is TRBJ2-5 and V is TRBV18, with a tentative D call TRBD1 (6 bases). Germline assignment: CDR1 KGHSH and CDR2 LQKENI. The CDR3 is 14 amino acids. Trimming removed 3 bases at V and 5 bases at J, with 13 bases between. This CDR3 reads CASSPPGTTETQYF. Here the CDR3 DNA reads TGTGCCAGCTCACCTCCCGGGACAACGGAGACCCAGTACTTC.

The genes are TRBV30 and TRBJ2-7, with D hard to call. The CDR3 runs 14 residues. The germline gives CDR1 GTSNPN, CDR2 SVGIG (reference sequence). Trimming removed 1 base from V and 2 bases from J, with 12 bases in between. CDR3 in DNA: TGTGCCTGGAGTGGCTCTAGGACCGCCTACGAGCAGTACGTC. Translated: CAWSGSRTAYEQYV.

This rearrangement joins TRBV2 to TRBJ2-3; TRBD1 might be the D (6 bases). CDR1 SNHLY and CDR2 FYNNEI come from the germline V gene. The CDR3 is 16 residues long. V was clipped by 4 bases and J by 4 bases, with 18 bases between them. The CDR3 sequence is CASSALGGRGADTQYF. The CDR3 DNA reads TGTGCCAGCAGTGCACTGGGCGGCAGGGGAGCAGATACGCAGTATTTT. Drawing the rest from reference TRBV2 and TRBJ2-3, the complete variable domain is EPEVTQTPSHQVTQMGQEVILRCVPISNHLYFYWYRQILGQKVEFLVSFYNNEISEKSEIFDDQFSVERPDGSNFTLKIRSTKLEDSAMYFCASSALGGRGADTQYFGPGTRLTVL.

The CDR3 DNA sequence: TGTGCCAGCAGCTTAGGACAGTCCTACAATGAGCAGTTCTTC. It encodes CASSLGQSYNEQFF. This chain connects TRBV7-9 to TRBJ2-1; the D gene is possibly TRBD1 (5 bases). This CDR3 contains 14 residues. Germline values: CDR1 SEHNR, CDR2 FQNEAQ (reference sequence). The V and J ends lost 1 base and 1 base respectively, with 5 bases between them.

The V and J genes are TRBV7-9 and TRBJ1-1; D gene uncertain. The length of the CDR3 is 13 residues. V lost 8 bases, J lost 1 base, and 11 bases lay in between. Germline V CDR1 and CDR2: SEHNR, FQNEAQ (reference sequence). The CDR3 sequence is CASLVAQNTEAFF. Written as DNA, the CDR3 is TGTGCCAGCTTGGTAGCCCAGAACACTGAAGCTTTCTTT.

This chain uses TRBV5-3 with TRBJ1-3; D remains ambiguous. TRBV5-3 qualifies as an ORF whose function is uncertain. The CDR3 extends over 13 amino acids. The V end lost 0 bases, the J end lost 1 base, and 2 bases lay between the germline ends. The CDR3 DNA follows: TGTGCCAGAAGCTTGGGTTCTGGAAACACCATATATTTT. This encodes CARSLGSGNTIYF.

The chain links TRBV7-2 to TRBJ2-1; 10 positions match TRBD2. Germline trimming cut 2 bases from V and 7 bases from J; bases unmatched to any gene: 11. The CDR3 length is 17 residues. The germline CDR1 and CDR2 sequences are SGHTA and FQGNSA. The CDR3 sequence is CASSLYDLAGGRNEQFF. DNA for the CDR3: TGTGCCAGCAGCTTATACGACTTAGCGGGGGGTCGAAATGAGCAGTTCTTC.

This clone was seen only once. This chain joins TRBV6-4 and TRBJ1-2, with D perhaps TRBD1 (5 bases). CDR1 and CDR2 from the germline V gene are MRHNA and SNTAGT. The CDR3 loop spans 14 amino acids. Between the trimmed V and J ends, which lost 2 bases and 7 bases, there was a span of 14 bases. CDR3 in amino acids: CASSDTAGGSGYTF. The CDR3 nucleotides are TGTGCCAGCAGTGACACCGCGGGGGGAAGTGGCTACACCTTC.

The chain couples TRBV2 to TRBJ2-7; D unresolved. V was cut by 6 bases and J by 0 bases, with 6 bases left in between. The CDR3 spans 12 residues. CDR1 SNHLY and CDR2 FYNNEI come from the germline V gene. CDR3 bases: TGTGCCAGCAGCTACAGCTCCTACGAGCAGTACGTC. Encoded protein: CASSYSSYEQYV.

This chain connects TRBV4-2 to TRBJ1-4; 10 bases align to TRBD1. CDR3 length: 17 residues. The V segment lost 2 bases and the J segment 1 base; nucleotides outside the gene matches: 4. Germline values: CDR1 LGHNA, CDR2 YNFKEQ. The CDR3: CASSQSGTGETNEKLFF. CDR3 nucleotide sequence: TGTGCCAGCAGCCAAAGTGGGACAGGGGAAACTAATGAAAAACTGTTTTTT.

The chain carries TRBV27 and TRBJ1-5; D may be TRBD1 (5 bases). The V gene lost 2 bases and the J gene lost 4 bases, with 15 bases spanning the gap. Germline loops: CDR1 MNHEY, CDR2 SMNVEV (reference sequence). The CDR3 length is 16 residues. CDR3: CASSLQGIAGNQPQHF. As DNA, the CDR3 is TGTGCCAGCAGTTTACAGGGAATAGCAGGGAATCAGCCCCAGCATTTT.

CDR3 DNA: TGCGCCAGCAGCTTGGATCCGGGGCAGGGCACCGGGGAGCTGTTTTTT. This codes for CASSLDPGQGTGELFF. The chain has TRBV5-1 and TRBJ2-2; TRBD1 or TRBD2 may be the D gene (5 bases each). V was cut by 0 bases and J by 4 bases, with 13 bases left in between. Germline CDR1 reads SGHRS; CDR2 reads YFSETQ. The CDR3 runs to 16 residues.

By proportion, this clone is medium-sized. The CDR3 DNA is TGTGCCAGCAGCCTAGGGGCGGGGGGGCCCAATGAGCAGTTCTTC. It codes for CASSLGAGGPNEQFF. The chain joins TRBV11-2 to TRBJ2-1; TRBD2 agrees at 9 bases. Germline V CDR1 and CDR2: SGHAT, FQNNGV. V dropped 5 bases and J dropped 6; count of bases not matched to a gene: 8. CDR3 length: 15 residues.